These T cell receptor beta chains were read from a single sample in a study of regulatory T cells in long-lasting Graves disease. One entry per CDR3 protein results from TCRdb running MiXCR on the multiplex PCR reads. Of about 470,000 distinct CDR3 sequences detected, about a fifth appear once; the ten largest clones hold over 7.5%. The starting material was peripheral blood mononuclear cells (PBMCs), obtained when the disease was refractory, from a patient treated with antithyroid drugs. All receptors come from a female donor with Graves disease. Both conserved end residues are part of each CDR3. Fields, in order: clone size, D gene, V gene, CDR3 length, J gene, CDR3 protein, CDR3 DNA. The D gene is left open where the match is weak. Expanded clones are given a class, and other clones once, few, many or no size at all.

abundance: NA
d_gene: NA
v_gene: TRBV7-2
len: 20
j_gene: TRBJ2-7
CDR3aa: CASSLEYGKPSATYTYEQYF
CDR3nt: TGTGCCAGCAGCTTAGAATACGGGAAACCTAGCGCCACTTATACCTACGAGCAGTACTTC

abundance: many
d_gene: TRBD1
v_gene: TRBV30
len: 15
j_gene: TRBJ1-2
CDR3aa: CAWSVGGQGNYGYTF
CDR3nt: TGTGCCTGGAGTGTAGGGGGACAGGGGAACTATGGCTACACCTTC

abundance: many
d_gene: NA
v_gene: TRBV28
len: 12
j_gene: TRBJ2-2
CDR3aa: CASNIFTGELFF
CDR3nt: TGTGCCAGCAACATTTTCACCGGGGAGCTGTTTTTT

abundance: NA
d_gene: NA
v_gene: TRBV28
len: 18
j_gene: TRBJ2-2
CDR3aa: CASSLIRAILANTGELFF
CDR3nt: TGTGCCAGCAGTTTAATCCGGGCTATCCTCGCGAACACCGGGGAGCTGTTTTTT

abundance: NA
d_gene: NA
v_gene: TRBV29-1
len: 10
j_gene: TRBJ1-2
CDR3aa: CSVEGFGYTF
CDR3nt: TGCAGCGTTGAGGGCTTTGGCTACACCTTC

abundance: NA
d_gene: TRBD2
v_gene: TRBV30
len: 14
j_gene: TRBJ2-7
CDR3aa: CAWSVSSGNYEQYF
CDR3nt: TGTGCCTGGAGTGTGAGTAGCGGGAACTACGAGCAGTACTTC

abundance: many
d_gene: TRBD2
v_gene: TRBV5-1
len: 15
j_gene: TRBJ2-7
CDR3aa: CASSPPSGFTYEQYF
CDR3nt: TGCGCCAGCAGCCCTCCTAGCGGCTTCACCTACGAGCAGTACTTC

abundance: few
d_gene: NA
v_gene: TRBV10-3
len: 15
j_gene: TRBJ2-4
CDR3aa: CAISDKGRFKNIQYF
CDR3nt: TGTGCCATCAGTGATAAGGGCCGGTTTAAAAACATTCAGTACTTC

abundance: many
d_gene: NA
v_gene: TRBV7-8
len: 15
j_gene: TRBJ1-1
CDR3aa: CASSLEAGINTEAFF
CDR3nt: TGTGCCAGCAGCTTAGAAGCAGGGATTAACACTGAAGCTTTCTTT

abundance: few
d_gene: NA
v_gene: TRBV6-1
len: 15
j_gene: TRBJ2-5
CDR3aa: CASSPDPALQETQYF
CDR3nt: TGTGCCAGCAGTCCCGACCCGGCCCTCCAAGAGACCCAGTACTTC

abundance: NA
d_gene: TRBD2
v_gene: TRBV6-1
len: 13
j_gene: TRBJ2-1
CDR3aa: CASRTSGTNEQFF
CDR3nt: TGTGCCAGCAGGACTAGCGGCACCAATGAGCAGTTCTTC

abundance: NA
d_gene: NA
v_gene: TRBV30
len: 14
j_gene: TRBJ1-1
CDR3aa: CAWSHGGAGSEAFF
CDR3nt: TGTGCCTGGAGTCACGGGGGAGCGGGTTCTGAAGCTTTCTTT

abundance: many
d_gene: NA
v_gene: TRBV12-3/TRBV12-4
len: 13
j_gene: TRBJ1-4
CDR3aa: CASSFRMSEKLFF
CDR3nt: TGTGCCAGCAGTTTTCGAATGTCGGAAAAACTGTTTTTT

abundance: many
d_gene: NA
v_gene: TRBV7-9
len: 12
j_gene: TRBJ1-5
CDR3aa: CASSLINQPQHF
CDR3nt: TGTGCCAGCAGCTTAATAAATCAGCCCCAGCATTTT

abundance: many
d_gene: NA
v_gene: TRBV6-1
len: 13
j_gene: TRBJ1-1
CDR3aa: CASSNRQNTEAFF
CDR3nt: TGTGCCAGCAGTAACCGACAGAACACTGAAGCTTTCTTT

abundance: few
d_gene: NA
v_gene: TRBV29-1
len: 14
j_gene: TRBJ2-3
CDR3aa: CSVEFGQGSDTQYF
CDR3nt: TGCAGCGTTGAATTCGGCCAGGGTTCAGATACGCAGTATTTT

abundance: few
d_gene: NA
v_gene: TRBV5-4
len: 16
j_gene: TRBJ2-5
CDR3aa: CASSTRGGDARETQYF
CDR3nt: TGTGCCAGCAGCACTCGGGGTGGGGACGCCCGAGAGACCCAGTACTTC

abundance: many
d_gene: NA
v_gene: TRBV4-2
len: 13
j_gene: TRBJ2-5
CDR3aa: CASSRRGDETQYF
CDR3nt: TGTGCCAGCAGCCGAAGAGGGGATGAGACCCAGTACTTC

abundance: few
d_gene: NA
v_gene: TRBV12-3/TRBV12-4
len: 16
j_gene: TRBJ2-5
CDR3aa: CASSQVVGTVQETQHF
CDR3nt: TGTGCCAGCAGCCAAGTCGTCGGGACCGTTCAAGAGACCCAGCACTTC

abundance: many
d_gene: NA
v_gene: TRBV19
len: 14
j_gene: TRBJ1-5
CDR3aa: CASSITAFNQPQHF
CDR3nt: TGTGCCAGTAGTATTACTGCCTTCAATCAGCCCCAGCATTTT

abundance: many
d_gene: NA
v_gene: TRBV12-3/TRBV12-4
len: 12
j_gene: TRBJ2-7
CDR3aa: CASSSFSYEQYF
CDR3nt: TGTGCCAGCAGCAGCTTCTCCTACGAGCAGTACTTC

abundance: few
d_gene: NA
v_gene: TRBV11-3
len: 16
j_gene: TRBJ2-3
CDR3aa: CASSLGGAPREDTQYF
CDR3nt: TGTGCCAGCAGCTTAGGCGGGGCTCCCAGAGAAGATACGCAGTATTTT

abundance: many
d_gene: TRBD2
v_gene: TRBV20-1
len: 14
j_gene: TRBJ2-5
CDR3aa: CSASRGSPQETQYF
CDR3nt: TGCAGTGCTAGTCGCGGGAGCCCGCAAGAGACCCAGTACTTC

abundance: many
d_gene: NA
v_gene: TRBV7-2
len: 16
j_gene: TRBJ1-5
CDR3aa: CASSLVNEGSNQPQHF
CDR3nt: TGTGCCAGCAGCTTAGTCAACGAAGGGAGCAATCAGCCCCAGCATTTT

abundance: NA
d_gene: NA
v_gene: TRBV7-9
len: 18
j_gene: TRBJ2-6
CDR3aa: CASSSLQGGLSGANVLTF
CDR3nt: TGTGCCAGCAGCTCACTCCAGGGTGGCCTCTCTGGGGCCAACGTCCTGACTTTC

abundance: many
d_gene: NA
v_gene: TRBV13
len: 12
j_gene: TRBJ2-5
CDR3aa: CASSLDEETQYF
CDR3nt: TGTGCCAGCAGCTTGGACGAGGAGACCCAGTACTTC

abundance: NA
d_gene: TRBD1
v_gene: TRBV6-1
len: 17
j_gene: TRBJ2-1
CDR3aa: CASSALPRDRVLDEQFF
CDR3nt: TGTGCCAGCAGTGCACTTCCCCGGGACAGGGTGTTGGATGAGCAGTTCTTC

abundance: NA
d_gene: TRBD1
v_gene: TRBV6-5
len: 13
j_gene: TRBJ2-5
CDR3aa: CASSYSTGLTQYF
CDR3nt: TGTGCCAGCAGTTACTCGACAGGGTTGACCCAGTACTTC

abundance: many
d_gene: TRBD2
v_gene: TRBV7-2
len: 14
j_gene: TRBJ2-5
CDR3aa: CASSLDRREQTQYF
CDR3nt: TGTGCCAGCAGCTTAGATCGGCGGGAGCAAACCCAGTACTTC

abundance: NA
d_gene: TRBD2
v_gene: TRBV7-9
len: 19
j_gene: TRBJ2-2
CDR3aa: CASSPIAGGPKVNTGELFF
CDR3nt: TGTGCCAGCAGCCCTATAGCGGGAGGGCCTAAGGTCAACACCGGGGAGCTGTTTTTT

abundance: NA
d_gene: TRBD1
v_gene: TRBV29-1
len: 15
j_gene: TRBJ2-6
CDR3aa: CSVDEGASGANVLTF
CDR3nt: TGCAGCGTTGATGAGGGGGCTTCTGGGGCCAACGTCCTGACTTTC

abundance: NA
d_gene: NA
v_gene: TRBV9
len: 14
j_gene: TRBJ2-2
CDR3aa: CASSVLGNTGELFF
CDR3nt: TGTGCCAGCAGCGTACTCGGTAACACCGGGGAGCTGTTTTTT

abundance: NA
d_gene: NA
v_gene: TRBV19
len: 13
j_gene: TRBJ2-7
CDR3aa: CASSPRQVGEQYF
CDR3nt: TGTGCCAGTAGTCCAAGACAAGTTGGCGAGCAGTACTTC

abundance: NA
d_gene: NA
v_gene: TRBV19
len: 14
j_gene: TRBJ1-5
CDR3aa: CASRNRVENQPQHF
CDR3nt: TGTGCCAGTAGAAACAGGGTTGAGAATCAGCCCCAGCATTTT

abundance: NA
d_gene: NA
v_gene: TRBV19
len: 15
j_gene: TRBJ2-6
CDR3aa: CASSIRGAGANVLTF
CDR3nt: TGTGCCAGTAGTATCAGGGGGGCTGGGGCCAACGTCCTGACTTTC

abundance: many
d_gene: TRBD2
v_gene: TRBV20-1
len: 17
j_gene: TRBJ2-5
CDR3aa: CSARVGLAGRDTETQYF
CDR3nt: TGCAGTGCTAGAGTAGGCCTAGCGGGAAGGGACACGGAGACCCAGTACTTC

abundance: many
d_gene: TRBD2
v_gene: TRBV6-1
len: 16
j_gene: TRBJ2-5
CDR3aa: CASSRGLAGLAETQYF
CDR3nt: TGTGCCAGCAGTCGAGGACTAGCGGGTTTAGCAGAGACCCAGTACTTC

abundance: NA
d_gene: TRBD2
v_gene: TRBV25-1
len: 16
j_gene: TRBJ2-7
CDR3aa: CASSVSLAGAGYEQYF
CDR3nt: TGTGCCAGCAGTGTATCTCTAGCGGGAGCTGGGTACGAGCAGTACTTC

abundance: many
d_gene: NA
v_gene: TRBV20-1
len: 13
j_gene: TRBJ2-5
CDR3aa: CSASGANQETQYF
CDR3nt: TGCAGTGCTTCAGGGGCGAACCAAGAGACCCAGTACTTC

abundance: NA
d_gene: NA
v_gene: TRBV20-1
len: 15
j_gene: TRBJ2-5
CDR3aa: CSAEGWGRDQETQYF
CDR3nt: TGCAGTGCGGAAGGTTGGGGCAGGGACCAAGAGACCCAGTACTTC

abundance: many
d_gene: NA
v_gene: TRBV10-3
len: 15
j_gene: TRBJ1-5
CDR3aa: CAISESDRAGQPQHF
CDR3nt: TGTGCCATCAGTGAGTCCGACCGGGCCGGTCAGCCCCAGCATTTT

abundance: many
d_gene: NA
v_gene: TRBV2
len: 13
j_gene: TRBJ1-6
CDR3aa: CASTRGINSPLHF
CDR3nt: TGTGCCAGCACTAGGGGGATTAATTCACCCCTCCACTTT